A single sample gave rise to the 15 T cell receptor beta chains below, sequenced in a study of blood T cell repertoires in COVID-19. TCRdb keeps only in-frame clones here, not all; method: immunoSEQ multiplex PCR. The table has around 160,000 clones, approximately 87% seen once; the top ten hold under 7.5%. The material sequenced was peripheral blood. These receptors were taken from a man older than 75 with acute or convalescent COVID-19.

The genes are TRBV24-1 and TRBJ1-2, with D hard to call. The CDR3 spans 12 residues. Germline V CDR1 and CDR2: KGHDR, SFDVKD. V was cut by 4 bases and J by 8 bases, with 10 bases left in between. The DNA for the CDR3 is TGTGCCACCAGTGACCTTTCTAGCGGCTACACCTTC. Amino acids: CATSDLSSGYTF.

The CDR3 here is CASSLGSTGELFF. CDR3 in DNA: TGCGCCAGCAGCTTGGGCAGCACCGGGGAGCTGTTTTTT. The rearrangement joins TRBV5-1 to TRBJ2-2; no reliable D call. The CDR3 contains 13 residues. Germline CDR1 reads SGHRS; CDR2 reads YFSETQ. V was pared by 0 bases and J by 4 bases, with 4 bases between.

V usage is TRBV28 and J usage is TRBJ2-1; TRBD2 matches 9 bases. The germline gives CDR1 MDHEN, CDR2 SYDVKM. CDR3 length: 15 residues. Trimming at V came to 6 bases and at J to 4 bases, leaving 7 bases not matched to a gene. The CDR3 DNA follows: TGTGCCAGCAGGGCACCGGGACTAGCATACAATGAGCAGTTCTTC. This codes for CASRAPGLAYNEQFF. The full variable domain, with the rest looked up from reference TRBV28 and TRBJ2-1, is DVKVTQSSRYLVKRTGEKVFLECVQDMDHENMFWYRQDPGLGLRLIYFSYDVKMKEKGDIPEGYSVSREKKERFSLILESASTNQTSMYLCASRAPGLAYNEQFFGPGTRLTVL.

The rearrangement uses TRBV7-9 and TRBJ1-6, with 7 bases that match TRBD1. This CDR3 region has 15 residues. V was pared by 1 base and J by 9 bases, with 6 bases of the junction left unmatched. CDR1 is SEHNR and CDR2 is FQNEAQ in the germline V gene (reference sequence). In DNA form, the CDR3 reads TGTGCCAGCAGCTTAGGGACAGGTTCACCTTCACCCCTCCACTTT. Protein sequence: CASSLGTGSPSPLHF.

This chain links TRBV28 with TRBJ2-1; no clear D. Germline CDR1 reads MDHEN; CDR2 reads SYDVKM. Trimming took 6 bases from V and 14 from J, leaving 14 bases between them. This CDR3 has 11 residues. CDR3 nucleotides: TGTGCCAGCAGCCGCATGTCCAGCGAGTTCTTC. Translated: CASSRMSSEFF.

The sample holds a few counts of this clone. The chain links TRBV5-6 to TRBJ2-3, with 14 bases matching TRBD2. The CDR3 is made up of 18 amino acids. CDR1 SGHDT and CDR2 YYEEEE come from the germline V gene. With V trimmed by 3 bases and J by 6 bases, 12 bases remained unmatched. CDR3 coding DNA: TGTGCCAGCAGCTCGACTAGCGGGGGGGCGGAGCCCCGGGATACGCAGTATTTT. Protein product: CASSSTSGGAEPRDTQYF.

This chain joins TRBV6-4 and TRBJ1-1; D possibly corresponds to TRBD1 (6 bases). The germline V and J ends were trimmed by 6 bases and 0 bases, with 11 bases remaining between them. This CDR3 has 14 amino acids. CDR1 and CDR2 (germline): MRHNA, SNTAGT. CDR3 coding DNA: TGTGCCAGCAGACTGGACAGCCTGAACACTGAAGCTTTCTTT. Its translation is CASRLDSLNTEAFF.

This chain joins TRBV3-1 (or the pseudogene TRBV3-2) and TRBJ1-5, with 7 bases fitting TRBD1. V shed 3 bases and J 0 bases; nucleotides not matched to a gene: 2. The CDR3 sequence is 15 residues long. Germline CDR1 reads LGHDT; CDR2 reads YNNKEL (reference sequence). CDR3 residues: CASSQTGSSNQPQHF. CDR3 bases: TGTGCCAGCAGCCAGACAGGGAGTAGCAATCAGCCCCAGCATTTT.

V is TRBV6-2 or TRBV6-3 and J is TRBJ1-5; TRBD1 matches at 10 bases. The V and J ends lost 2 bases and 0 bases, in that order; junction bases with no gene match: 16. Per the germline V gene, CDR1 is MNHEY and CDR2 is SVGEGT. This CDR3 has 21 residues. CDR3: CASSYGWDRGGLRISNQPQHF. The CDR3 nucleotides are TGTGCCAGCAGTTACGGCTGGGACAGGGGAGGATTGAGAATTAGCAATCAGCCCCAGCATTTT.

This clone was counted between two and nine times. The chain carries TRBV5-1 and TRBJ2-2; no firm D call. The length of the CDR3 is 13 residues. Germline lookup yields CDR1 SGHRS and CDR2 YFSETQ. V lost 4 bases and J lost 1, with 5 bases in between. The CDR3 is CASSIGNTGELFF. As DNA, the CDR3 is TGCGCCAGCAGCATCGGGAACACCGGGGAGCTGTTTTTT. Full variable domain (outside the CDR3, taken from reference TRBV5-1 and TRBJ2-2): KAGVTQTPRYLIKTRGQQVTLSCSPISGHRSVSWYQQTPGQGLQFLFEYFSETQRNKGNFPGRFSGRQFSNSRSEMNVSTLELGDSALYLCASSIGNTGELFFGEGSRLTVL.

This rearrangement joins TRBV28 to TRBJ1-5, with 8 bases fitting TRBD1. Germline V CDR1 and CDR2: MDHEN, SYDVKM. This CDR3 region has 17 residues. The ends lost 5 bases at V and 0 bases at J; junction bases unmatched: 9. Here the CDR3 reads CASSGAGGGYSNQPQHF. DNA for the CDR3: TGTGCCAGCAGTGGGGCAGGGGGCGGATATAGCAATCAGCCCCAGCATTTT.

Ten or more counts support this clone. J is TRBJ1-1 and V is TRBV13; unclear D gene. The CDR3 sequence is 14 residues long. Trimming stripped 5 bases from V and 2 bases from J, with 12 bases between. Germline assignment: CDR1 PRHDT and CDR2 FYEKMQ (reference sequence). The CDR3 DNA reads TGTGCCAGCAGCCCCCAGGAACCCAACACTGAAGCTTTCTTT. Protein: CASSPQEPNTEAFF.

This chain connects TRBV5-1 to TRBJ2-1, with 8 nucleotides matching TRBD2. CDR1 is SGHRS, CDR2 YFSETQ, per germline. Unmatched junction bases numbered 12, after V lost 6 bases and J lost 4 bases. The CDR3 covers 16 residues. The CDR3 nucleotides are TGCGCCAGCACTTCCCCCGGGACTAGTCGGTACAATGAGCAGTTCTTC. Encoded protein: CASTSPGTSRYNEQFF.

In DNA form, the CDR3 reads TGCGCCAGCAGCTTTCCAGGGGGCGAGACCCAGTACTTC. It is translated as CASSFPGGETQYF. J is TRBJ2-5 and V is TRBV5-1; 8 bases match TRBD1. Per the germline V gene, CDR1 is SGHRS and CDR2 is YFSETQ. The CDR3 consists of 13 residues. V lost 2 bases and J lost 5; bases outside the gene matches: 2.

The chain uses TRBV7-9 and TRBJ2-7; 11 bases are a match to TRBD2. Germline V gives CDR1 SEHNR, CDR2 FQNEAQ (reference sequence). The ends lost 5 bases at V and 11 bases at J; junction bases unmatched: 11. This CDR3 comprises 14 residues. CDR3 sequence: CASSPATSGKVEYF. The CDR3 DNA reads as TGTGCCAGCAGCCCGGCGACTAGCGGGAAAGTGGAGTACTTC.